Given below is one TCR beta chain in context. The sample is drawn from a study of PD-L1 blockade in urothelial cancer. Across the whole study: Once treatment had started, blood was analyzed at 3 weeks (second dose) and again at 6 weeks.

V lost 4 bases and J lost 5; bases outside the gene matches: 8. CDR1 and CDR2 from the germline V gene are SGDLS and YYNGEE. This CDR3 has 15 amino acids. TCR analog templates of synthetic origin were spiked into each PCR. Using immunoSEQ multiplex PCR, the repertoire was profiled, and TCRdb retains in-frame clones only, with some absent. The repertoire has about 42,000 clones, approximately 80% of them found once; the top ten carry 2.7%. The rearrangement links TRBV9 to TRBJ2-1, with 8 bases identical to TRBD2. The sample consisted of PBMCs, taken around atezolizumab (anti-PD-L1) treatment. The TCR comes from a man in his 70s with urothelial cancer. In DNA, the CDR3 is TGTGCCAGCAGCCCTCGACTAGCGACGGACAATGAGCAGTTCTTC. Translating gives CASSPRLATDNEQFF. The full variable domain, with the rest looked up from reference TRBV9 and TRBJ2-1, is DSGVTQTPKHLITATGQRVTLRCSPRSGDLSVYWYQQSLDQGLQFLIQYYNGEERAKGNILERFSAQQFPDLHSELNLSSLELGDSALYFCASSPRLATDNEQFFGPGTRLTVL.